These 8 T cell receptor beta chains were all obtained from the same sample, sequenced in a study of cytomegalovirus exposure and HLA in healthy donors. The primer mix had 60 Vbeta and 13 Jbeta primers. Using immunoSEQ multiplex PCR, the repertoire was profiled, and TCRdb retains in-frame clones only, with some absent. The data show about 180,000 clones, 60% to 85% seen once. Sequencing used PBMCs. The source of these receptors is a male donor in good health and CMV-seronegative.

The V and J genes are TRBV18 and TRBJ1-2; 7 bases fit TRBD1. The trim removed 2 bases at V and 4 bases at J, leaving 7 bases unmatched. The CDR3 covers 15 residues. The germline V gene has CDR1 KGHSH and CDR2 LQKENI. CDR3 bases: TGTGCCAGCTCACCAACTGACGGGACAGTCTATGGCTACACCTTC. Residues: CASSPTDGTVYGYTF.

The V and J genes are TRBV4-1 and TRBJ2-3; no definite D call. Trimming took off 0 bases at V and 6 bases at J, with 4 bases between the two ends. The CDR3 contains 12 residues. Germline loops: CDR1 MGHRA, CDR2 YSYEKL. The CDR3 sequence is CASSQDGDTQYF. CDR3 DNA sequence: TGCGCCAGCAGCCAAGACGGGGATACGCAGTATTTT.

V usage is TRBV6-5 and J usage is TRBJ2-7; D is perhaps TRBD2 (6 bases). V was clipped by 4 bases and J by 5 bases, with 12 bases between them. Per the germline V gene, CDR1 is MNHEY and CDR2 is SVGAGI. The CDR3 sequence is 13 residues long. This CDR3 is CASSLRESHEQYF. The CDR3 nucleotides read TGTGCCAGCAGTTTACGGGAGTCCCACGAGCAGTACTTC.

V and J are TRBV7-7 and TRBJ2-7; 11 bases are a match to TRBD2. Germline trimming cut 5 bases from V and 1 base from J; bases unmatched to any gene: 1. The CDR3 totals 14 residues. Per germline, CDR1 SSHAT and CDR2 FNYEAQ (reference sequence). The CDR3: CASSASGRSYEQYF. The CDR3, as DNA: TGTGCCAGCAGCGCTAGCGGGAGGTCCTACGAGCAGTACTTC.

This clone was observed a single time. The chain employs TRBV19 and TRBJ1-1; possible D gene TRBD1, 5 bases. CDR1 and CDR2 (germline): LNHDA, SQIVND (reference sequence). Trimming left V 5 bases short and J 3 bases short, with 10 bases between. The CDR3 is 13 amino acids. This chain's CDR3 is CASSPSGDTEAFF. The CDR3 nucleotides are TGTGCCAGTAGTCCGTCGGGGGACACTGAAGCTTTCTTT.

This clone was recorded once. The chain has TRBV6-6 and TRBJ2-7; 9 positions agree with TRBD1. J lost 9 bases, V lost 5 bases, and 14 bases had no gene match. The germline V gene encodes CDR1 MNHNY and CDR2 SVGAGI (reference sequence). The CDR3 is 15 residues long. CDR3 sequence: CASSRSGQGYDTQYF. The CDR3 coding sequence is TGTGCCAGCAGTAGATCAGGACAGGGGTACGACACGCAGTACTTC.

This clone was found a few times. The chain links TRBV30 to TRBJ1-3, with TRBD1 as a possible D gene (6 bases). Germline CDR1 is GTSNPN and CDR2 is SVGIG (reference sequence). V was shortened by 8 bases and J by 7 bases, with 21 bases between the two germline ends. CDR3 length: 14 amino acids. CDR3 sequence: CAGNRAPLLNTIYF. The CDR3 DNA reads TGTGCCGGAAACAGGGCGCCCCTCTTGAACACCATATATTTT.

The genes are TRBV6-5 and TRBJ2-7; 9 bases fit TRBD1. V shed 5 bases and J 3 bases; nucleotides not matched to a gene: 2. There are 13 residues in the CDR3. Germline loops: CDR1 MNHEY, CDR2 SVGAGI. CDR3 sequence: CASSGQGFYEQYF. As DNA, the CDR3 is TGTGCCAGCAGTGGACAGGGGTTCTACGAGCAGTACTTC.